This T cell receptor beta chain is drawn from a study of cytomegalovirus exposure and HLA in healthy donors. Broader study findings: Earlier analysis found most TCR beta V segments productive about 87% or about 30% of the time. It was assumed in the presence/absence analyses that sequencing depth was roughly uniform across donors. Rare sequences made up most TCRs, while some public TCRs were found in many donors.

Points on this clone: The antigen remains undetermined.

CDR3 length equals 13 residues. Per germline, CDR1 SQVTM and CDR2 ANQGSEA. Germline trimming cut 5 bases from V and 4 bases from J; bases unmatched to any gene: 7. At sampling all donors were nominally healthy, likely with unrecorded immune exposures. The PCR used 60 Vbeta and 13 Jbeta primers. The data were produced by immunoSEQ multiplex PCR, yet TCRdb's version contains in-frame clones alone and is incomplete. The sample yields 90,000 to 140,000 clones, roughly 80% seen once. This rearrangement joins TRBV29-1 to TRBJ2-7; 8 nucleotides match TRBD2. Specimen: PBMCs. This TCR came from a woman between 35 and 50 years old in good health and CMV-seropositive. The CDR3 DNA follows: TGCAGCGTTTCCCCGGGAGGGCTGTACGAGCAGTACTTC. The encoded protein is CSVSPGGLYEQYF.